This TCR beta chain came from a study of cytomegalovirus exposure and HLA in healthy donors. Study background: Inside one of the first data releases sat about 91 million unique TCRs taken from HLA-typed donors. Overall study results and limits: In a later analysis, CMV-associated beta chains were mostly HLA-associated, it appeared.

The CDR3 sequence is 13 residues long. Germline-derived CDR1 and CDR2 are SNHLY and FYNNEI. With V trimmed by 10 bases and J by 7 bases, 10 bases remained unmatched. This clone was observed once. Its cognate antigen is unknown. It was with 60 Vbeta and 13 Jbeta primers that the PCR ran. Sequencing used immunoSEQ multiplex PCR; TCRdb keeps in-frame clones, though not all of them. The repertoire holds more than 95,000 clones, around three quarters seen once, with roughly 5.4% in the top ten. Sequencing was done on a sample of PBMCs. The chain links TRBV2 to TRBJ2-1; 7 bases are a match to TRBD1. The clonotype was recovered from a woman in her late teens or twenties in good health and CMV-seropositive. As DNA, the CDR3 is TGTGCCATCGGAACGGGACAGATTAATGAGCAGTTCTTC. It codes for CAIGTGQINEQFF.